The source of this T cell receptor (beta chain) is a study of cytomegalovirus exposure and HLA in healthy donors. Study-wide results and caveats: Overall, about 160 TCR beta chains were annotated as cytomegalovirus-associated.

This clone was observed once. Its antigen is not identified. The PCR made use of 60 Vbeta and 13 Jbeta primers. Profiled with immunoSEQ multiplex PCR; TCRdb holds only in-frame clones, not every one. Of under 150,000 clones in the sample, about three quarters were seen once. This CDR3 is built from 15 residues. J was trimmed by 2 bases and V by 8 bases; bases with no gene match: 8. Germline V CDR1 and CDR2: MDHEN, SYDVKM. Sequenced sample: PBMCs. J is TRBJ2-7 and V is TRBV28; 11 nucleotides match TRBD1. This sequence originates from a female donor in good health and CMV-seropositive. CDR3 coding DNA: TGTGCCAGCTCCAAGCCGGGACAGGGGGCCTACGAGCAGTACTTC. Translation: CASSKPGQGAYEQYF.